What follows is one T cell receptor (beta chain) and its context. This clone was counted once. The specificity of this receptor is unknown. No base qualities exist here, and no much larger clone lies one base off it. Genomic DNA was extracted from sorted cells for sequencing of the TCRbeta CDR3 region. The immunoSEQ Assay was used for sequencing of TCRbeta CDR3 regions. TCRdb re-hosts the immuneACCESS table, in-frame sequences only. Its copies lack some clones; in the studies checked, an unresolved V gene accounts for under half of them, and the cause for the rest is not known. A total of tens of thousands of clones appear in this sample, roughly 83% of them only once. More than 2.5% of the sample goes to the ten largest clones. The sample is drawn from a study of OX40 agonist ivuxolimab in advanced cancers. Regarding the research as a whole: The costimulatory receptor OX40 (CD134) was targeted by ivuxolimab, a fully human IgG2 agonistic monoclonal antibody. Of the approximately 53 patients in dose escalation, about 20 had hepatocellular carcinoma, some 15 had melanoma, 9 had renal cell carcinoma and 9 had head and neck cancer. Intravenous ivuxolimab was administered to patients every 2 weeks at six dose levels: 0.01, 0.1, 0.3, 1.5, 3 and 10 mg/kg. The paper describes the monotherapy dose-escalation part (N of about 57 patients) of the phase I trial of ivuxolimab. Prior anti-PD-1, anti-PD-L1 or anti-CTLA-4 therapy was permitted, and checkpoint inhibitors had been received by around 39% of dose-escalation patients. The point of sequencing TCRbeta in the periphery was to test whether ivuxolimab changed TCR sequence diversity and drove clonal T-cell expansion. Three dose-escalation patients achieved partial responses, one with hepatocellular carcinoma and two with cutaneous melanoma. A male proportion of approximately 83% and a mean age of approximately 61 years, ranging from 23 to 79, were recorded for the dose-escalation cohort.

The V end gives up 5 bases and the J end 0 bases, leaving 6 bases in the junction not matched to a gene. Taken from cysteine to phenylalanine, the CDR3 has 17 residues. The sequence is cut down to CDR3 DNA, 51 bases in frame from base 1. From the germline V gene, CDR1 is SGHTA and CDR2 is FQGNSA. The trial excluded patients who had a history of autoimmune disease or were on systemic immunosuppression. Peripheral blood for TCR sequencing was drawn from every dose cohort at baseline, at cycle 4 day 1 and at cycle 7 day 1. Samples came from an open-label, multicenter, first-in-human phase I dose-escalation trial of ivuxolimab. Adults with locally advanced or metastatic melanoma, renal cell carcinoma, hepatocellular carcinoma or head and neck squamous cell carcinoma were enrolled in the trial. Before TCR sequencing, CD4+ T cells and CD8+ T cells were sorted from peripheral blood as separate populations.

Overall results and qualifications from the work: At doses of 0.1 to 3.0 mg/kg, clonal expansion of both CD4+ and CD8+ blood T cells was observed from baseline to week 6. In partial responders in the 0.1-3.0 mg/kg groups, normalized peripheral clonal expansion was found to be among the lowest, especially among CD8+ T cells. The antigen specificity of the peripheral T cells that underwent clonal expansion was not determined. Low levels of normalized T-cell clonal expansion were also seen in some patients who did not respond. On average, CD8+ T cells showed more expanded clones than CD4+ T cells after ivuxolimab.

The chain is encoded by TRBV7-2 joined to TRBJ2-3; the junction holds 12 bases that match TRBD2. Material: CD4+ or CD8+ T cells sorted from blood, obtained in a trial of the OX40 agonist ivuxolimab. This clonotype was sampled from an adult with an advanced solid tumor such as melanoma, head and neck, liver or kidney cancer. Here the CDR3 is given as CASSPGLAGISTDTQYF. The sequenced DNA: TGTGCCAGCAGCCCCGGACTAGCGGGGATTAGCACAGATACGCAGTATTTT. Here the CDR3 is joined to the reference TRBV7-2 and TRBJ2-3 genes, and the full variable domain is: GAGVSQSPSNKVTEKGKDVELRCDPISGHTALYWYRQSLGQGLEFLIYFQGNSAPDKSGLPSDRFSAERTGGSVSTLTIQRTQQEDSAVYLCASSPGLAGISTDTQYFGPGTRLTVL.